This TCR beta chain is from a study of T cell responses to AZD1222 COVID-19 vaccine. Study-wide points: At study baseline, merely about 6 AZD1222 recipients were seropositive. Among vaccine-associated CD4 TCRs, coverage spanned spike, with dominance at 160-218 and 743-854.

Worth noting for this clone: Antigen: not known.

Clones were read by immunoSEQ multiplex PCR, and TCRdb kept only the in-frame ones, dropping some. The sample shows some 160,000 clones, 85% to 95% of them seen only once. J was trimmed by 4 bases and V by 5 bases; bases with no gene match: 4. Per germline, CDR1 MDHEN and CDR2 SYDVKM. This CDR3 spans 13 amino acids. J is TRBJ1-2 and V is TRBV28; 7 bases line up with TRBD1. The receptor was derived from an adult in good health. Material: peripheral blood, obtained on day 0 of AZD1222 vaccination. Here the CDR3 DNA reads TGTGCCAGCAGTCCGGGACAGATCTATGGCTACACCTTC. Translation gives CASSPGQIYGYTF.